One sample yielded the 5 T cell receptor beta chains listed below, sequenced in a study of Tregs in tolerant kidney transplant recipients. Sequenced by immunoSEQ multiplex PCR; TCRdb stores in-frame clones only, minus some. The sample holds 15,000 or so clones, 45% to 55% seen once. Their recognized antigens are unknown. Recipient PBMCs carried a CFSE label and met irradiated graft donor PBMCs for less than 7 days before FACS sorting. The sequences come from CD4+ T cells from blood cultured with allogeneic cells, collected before the transplant. The origin of the receptors is a human patient who received a combined kidney and bone marrow transplant.

V usage is TRBV4-1 and J usage is TRBJ1-6; D call uncertain. Germline V CDR1 and CDR2: MGHRA, YSYEKL. The CDR3 is 14 amino acids. Trimming removed 0 bases at V and 8 bases at J, with 8 bases between. CDR3: CASSQERRDSPLHF. The CDR3 coding sequence is TGCGCCAGCAGCCAAGAGAGGAGAGATTCACCCCTCCACTTT.

Only one count was recorded for this clone. The chain recombines TRBV5-1 with TRBJ1-1; D unclear. V dropped 4 bases and J dropped 4 bases, with 14 bases sitting between them. CDR1 is SGHRS and CDR2 is YFSETQ in the germline V gene. The CDR3 is made up of 14 amino acids. The CDR3 region has the DNA TGCGCCAGCAGCCTGGAGGGTCGGGGCACTGAAGCTTTCTTT. Its translation: CASSLEGRGTEAFF.

This chain connects TRBV27 to TRBJ1-1; the D gene is possibly TRBD1 (5 bases). The CDR3 sequence is 16 residues long. The V end was cut by 5 bases, the J end by 1 base, with 17 bases between. Germline assignment: CDR1 MNHEY and CDR2 SMNVEV (reference sequence). The CDR3 sequence: CASSPPWTKTNTEAFF. The CDR3, as DNA: TGTGCCAGCAGTCCCCCATGGACAAAAACGAACACTGAAGCTTTCTTT.

This clone has more than one count but fewer than ten. V gene TRBV7-2 combines with J gene TRBJ2-5, with a tentative D call TRBD2 (7 bases). The germline gives CDR1 SGHTA, CDR2 FQGNSA. V was clipped by 3 bases and J by 5 bases, with 16 bases between them. This CDR3 comprises 15 residues. CDR3: CASSLGGGQWETQYF. For the CDR3, the DNA is TGTGCCAGCAGCTTGGGAGGGGGGCAGTGGGAGACCCAGTACTTC.

This clone was recorded a few times. The chain joins TRBV5-1 to TRBJ2-7, with 7 bases identical to TRBD1. V shed 7 bases and J 2 bases; nucleotides not matched to a gene: 12. This CDR3 is built from 15 residues. Germline CDR1 is SGHRS and CDR2 is YFSETQ. Here the CDR3 DNA reads TGCGCCAGCGGTACGAGGACAGGAAGTACCTACGAGCAGTACTTC. Translated: CASGTRTGSTYEQYF.